The 27 T cell receptor beta chains below all came from one sample that was sequenced in a study of T-cell reconstitution after alpha-beta-depleted transplantation in children. Unique molecular identifiers featured in how the TCRbeta library was prepared. TCRdb called the PCR reads again in MiXCR, with one record for every CDR3 protein. The sample contains fewer than 550,000 distinct CDR3 sequences, approximately 10% of which appear only once. Sequencing was performed on PBMCs, mostly from graft donor cells, taken 180 days after TCRalphabeta/CD19-depleted stem cell transplant. These receptor sequences come from a female patient aged 2 to 10 who had a stem cell transplant for aplastic anemia, so the T cells may come from the graft donor.

The J gene is TRBJ1-1, the V gene TRBV7-2, with D uncertain. Trimming took off 2 bases at V and 7 bases at J, with 14 bases between the two ends. Germline CDR1 and CDR2: SGHTA and FQGNSA. The CDR3 length is 14 residues. In DNA form, the CDR3 reads TGTGCCAGCAGCTTATCTTCGGGAGTTAGTGAAGCTTTCTTT. Amino acid sequence: CASSLSSGVSEAFF.

This CDR3 reads CASSVGTHRASWHNEQFF. Written as DNA, the CDR3 is TGTGCCAGCAGCGTAGGAACCCACAGGGCCTCCTGGCACAATGAGCAGTTCTTC. V usage is TRBV9 and J usage is TRBJ2-1, with D possibly being TRBD1 (6 bases). Germline values: CDR1 SGDLS, CDR2 YYNGEE. This CDR3 spans 18 amino acids. Trimming cost V 0 bases and J 5 bases, with 21 bases left between them.

In this sample, this clonotype turned up a few times. The CDR3 loop reads CASSQLISSTDTQYF. The CDR3 bases are TGTGCCAGCTCACAACTGATCTCTAGCACAGATACGCAGTATTTT. The chain carries TRBV18 and TRBJ2-3; the D is unclear. CDR1 is KGHSH, CDR2 LQKENI, per germline. The CDR3 loop spans 15 amino acids. The V and J ends lost 4 bases and 0 bases respectively, with 11 bases between them. Filled out from reference TRBV18 and TRBJ2-3, the complete variable domain reads NAGVMQNPRHLVRRRGQEARLRCSPMKGHSHVYWYRQLPEEGLKFMVYLQKENIIDESGMPKERFSAEFPKEGPSILRIQQVVRGDSAAYFCASSQLISSTDTQYFGPGTRLTVL.

The chain uses TRBV20-1 and TRBJ2-7, with no clear D. Germline loops: CDR1 DFQATT, CDR2 SNEGSKA (reference sequence). The CDR3 is 11 residues long. The V and J ends lost 5 bases and 7 bases respectively, with 12 bases between them. The CDR3 coding sequence is TGCAGTGCTGGGATGTCGAGGGAGCAGTACTTC. Encoded protein: CSAGMSREQYF.

V usage is TRBV20-1 and J usage is TRBJ2-7, with D possibly being TRBD2 (5 bases). V was cut by 0 bases and J by 6 bases, with 24 bases left in between. CDR3 length: 17 residues. Germline loops: CDR1 DFQATT, CDR2 SNEGSKA (reference sequence). The DNA for the CDR3 is TGCAGTGCTAGAGATATTTCATCGGACTCCCTGCCCGGCGAGCAGTACGTC. Translated: CSARDISSDSLPGEQYV.

This clonotype was recorded at least ten times. V is TRBV20-1 and J is TRBJ2-5; D might be TRBD1 or TRBD2, each matching 5 bases. Trimming left V 5 bases short and J 5 bases short, with 18 bases between. The germline gives CDR1 DFQATT, CDR2 SNEGSKA (reference sequence). The length of the CDR3 is 14 residues. CDR3 loop: CSADPGRLDETQYF. CDR3 nucleotide sequence: TGCAGTGCTGATCCGGGACGCCTAGACGAGACCCAGTACTTC.

This chain links TRBV29-1 with TRBJ1-4; a possible D gene is TRBD1 (5 bases). The germline gives CDR1 SQVTM, CDR2 ANQGSEA. The germline V and J ends were trimmed by 5 bases and 0 bases, with 16 bases remaining between them. The CDR3 is 16 residues long. CDR3 sequence reads: CSVSGAGFATNEKLFF. CDR3 DNA: TGCAGCGTTTCAGGTGCAGGGTTTGCAACTAATGAAAAACTGTTTTTT.

This clonotype was seen at least ten times. This chain links TRBV28 with TRBJ2-7, with a weak D call TRBD2 (6 bases). CDR3 size: 14 residues. CDR1 and CDR2 (germline): MDHEN, SYDVKM. Trimming stripped 2 bases from V and 6 bases from J, with 14 bases between. The CDR3 DNA follows: TGTGCCAGCAGTTTAAGAGGGTTGGGGGGCGAGCAGTACTTC. Its translation is CASSLRGLGGEQYF.

A few counts support this clonotype. Here the CDR3 DNA reads TGCAGTGCTAGAAGGGACACTAACACTGAAGCTTTCTTT. Its translation: CSARRDTNTEAFF. The chain couples TRBV20-1 to TRBJ1-1; TRBD1 is a possible D gene (6 bases). V lost 2 bases and J 2 bases, leaving 9 bases between the germline ends. This CDR3 has 13 residues. The V gene's germline CDR1 is DFQATT and CDR2 SNEGSKA (reference sequence).

This clonotype was recorded many times. The CDR3 region is CACGVRGYEQYV. CDR3 DNA: TGTGCCTGTGGCGTCAGGGGCTACGAGCAGTACGTC. The chain couples TRBV30 to TRBJ2-7; TRBD1 might be the D (6 bases). V gave up 6 bases and J gave up 3 bases, with 12 bases separating them. CDR3 size: 12 residues. Germline V gene data show CDR1 as GTSNPN and CDR2 as SVGIG (reference sequence).

CDR3 coding DNA: TGTGCCAGCACTCCCTTCGGGACACCGATGGGAAATGAAAAACTGTTTTTT. Translated, it gives CASTPFGTPMGNEKLFF. V usage is TRBV28 and J usage is TRBJ1-4; TRBD1 might be the D (6 bases). The CDR3 totals 17 residues. Germline-derived CDR1 and CDR2 are MDHEN and SYDVKM. Trimming removed 7 bases from V and 5 bases from J, with 23 bases in between.

The chain is built from TRBV11-2 and TRBJ2-3; weak D call: TRBD1 (8 bases). The V end was cut by 5 bases, the J end by 1 base, with 31 bases between. The CDR3 spans 21 residues. Per the germline V gene, CDR1 is SGHAT and CDR2 is FQNNGV. The CDR3 reads CASSRNTRQGLRDYGTDTQYF. DNA for the CDR3: TGTGCCAGCAGCCGAAACACGAGACAGGGGCTACGGGACTACGGCACAGATACGCAGTATTTT.

This clonotype was found many times. The CDR3 spells CASSSGQWTMNTEAFF. CDR3 bases: TGTGCCAGCAGCTCGGGACAGTGGACCATGAACACTGAAGCTTTCTTT. The J gene is TRBJ1-1, the V gene TRBV7-2, with TRBD1 matching 7 bases. Trimming at V came to 4 bases and at J to 0 bases, leaving 8 bases not matched to a gene. Looked up from germline, CDR1 is SGHTA and CDR2 is FQGNSA. This CDR3 is built from 16 residues.

The sample holds many counts of this clonotype. The chain joins TRBV29-1 to TRBJ2-6; possibly TRBD2 for D (7 bases). CDR3 length: 14 amino acids. The V gene lost 4 bases and the J gene lost 2 bases, with 9 bases spanning the gap. Germline assignment: CDR1 SQVTM and CDR2 ANQGSEA. The CDR3 nucleotides read TGCAGCGTTGTAGGGGGGGCTGGGGCCAACGTCCTGACTTTC. Translating it yields CSVVGGAGANVLTF.

The gene calls are TRBV20-1 and TRBJ2-5, with 7 nucleotides matching TRBD1. Per the germline V gene, CDR1 is DFQATT and CDR2 is SNEGSKA (reference sequence). Trimming at V came to 5 bases and at J to 1 base, leaving 7 bases not matched to a gene. The CDR3 loop spans 14 amino acids. CDR3 amino acids: CSARPDRAQETQYF. CDR3 nucleotides: TGCAGTGCTCGACCCGACAGGGCCCAAGAGACCCAGTACTTC.

This clonotype was seen a handful of times. The V gene is TRBV6-2 or TRBV6-3, the J gene TRBJ2-7, with 14 bases lining up with TRBD2. Germline V gene data show CDR1 as MNHEY and CDR2 as SVGEGT. The CDR3 sequence is 18 residues long. V was clipped by 2 bases and J by 2 bases; unmatched bases: 8. CDR3 amino acids: CASSYSGTSGSVPYEQYV. CDR3 in DNA: TGTGCCAGCAGTTACAGCGGGACTAGCGGGAGTGTCCCCTACGAGCAGTACGTC.

This clonotype turned up a few times. This sequence joins TRBV5-1 and TRBJ2-3; 9 nucleotides agree with TRBD2. This CDR3 is built from 15 residues. Germline CDR1 SGHRS, CDR2 YFSETQ. V was clipped by 5 bases and J by 5 bases; unmatched bases: 9. The DNA of the CDR3 is TGCGCCAGCAGTTGGAGCGGGAGGAGCGGAGATACGCAGTATTTT. Its translation is CASSWSGRSGDTQYF.

The V and J genes are TRBV4-3 and TRBJ2-5; 8 bases fit TRBD1. The V and J ends lost 1 base and 5 bases, in that order; junction bases with no gene match: 15. The CDR3 consists of 18 residues. Germline V gene lookup returns CDR1 LGHNA and CDR2 YSLEER. Written as DNA, the CDR3 is TGCGCCAGCAGCCAAGGAGCGTCAGGGGGCACGGGACGGGAGACCCAGTACTTC. Residues: CASSQGASGGTGRETQYF.

This clonotype came up many times. The V gene is TRBV29-1, the J gene TRBJ2-7; D not certain. V lost 1 base and J 4 bases, leaving 8 bases between the germline ends. Looked up from germline, CDR1 is SQVTM and CDR2 is ANQGSEA. The length of the CDR3 is 12 residues. CDR3 loop: CSVEVRSYEQYF. CDR3 bases: TGCAGCGTTGAAGTCAGGAGTTACGAGCAGTACTTC.

The V call is TRBV29-1, the J call TRBJ2-3; 12 bases are shared with TRBD1. Unmatched junction bases numbered 13, after V lost 8 bases and J lost 4 bases. Germline V gene sequence: CDR1 SQVTM, CDR2 ANQGSEA. CDR3 size: 16 residues. The DNA for the CDR3 is TGCAGCACACGCAGACGGGACAGGGGGCGCGCAGATACGCAGTATTTT. Its translation: CSTRRRDRGRADTQYF.

The chain combines TRBV27 with TRBJ1-4; 8 bases align to TRBD1. J was trimmed by 0 bases and V by 3 bases; bases with no gene match: 6. Germline V lookup: CDR1 MNHEY, CDR2 SMNVEV (reference sequence). This CDR3 region has 17 residues. The CDR3 bases are TGTGCCAGCAGTTTCAGGGGGCCTGTTGCAACTAATGAAAAACTGTTTTTT. Translated: CASSFRGPVATNEKLFF.

The chain carries TRBV25-1 and TRBJ1-1; D is ambiguous. Germline CDR1 and CDR2: MGHDK and SYGVNS. Between the trimmed V and J ends, which lost 4 bases and 1 base, there was a span of 4 bases. This CDR3 comprises 12 residues. This CDR3 reads CASSAANTEAFF. In DNA form, the CDR3 reads TGTGCCAGCAGTGCAGCGAACACTGAAGCTTTCTTT.

This sequence joins TRBV3-1 and TRBJ2-5, with D unclear. The ends were cut back, 4 bases at V and 13 bases at J, with 16 bases in the middle. This CDR3 is built from 12 residues. Germline CDR1 LGHDT, CDR2 YNNKEL (reference sequence). CDR3 loop: CASSRLGSTLYF. CDR3 coding DNA: TGTGCCAGCAGCCGATTAGGGTCGACACTGTACTTC.

Points on this clonotype: With a much larger clone just one base away, this may be a read error. The chain is built from TRBV2 and TRBJ2-7; 10 bases align to TRBD2. CDR1 is SNHLY, CDR2 FYNNEI, per germline. Losses at the gene ends were 5 bases for V and 3 bases for J; bases not matched to a gene: 13. This CDR3 is built from 17 residues. CDR3 amino acids: CASSPKSLSGRYYEQYF. The CDR3 nucleotides are TGTGCCAGCAGTCCTAAGTCCCTTAGCGGGAGGTACTACGAGCAGTACTTC.

On this clonotype itself: Since the CDR3 does not end with the conserved phenylalanine or tryptophan, this likely comes from a read error. The J gene is TRBJ2-5, the V gene TRBV15; 8 bases align to TRBD1. The CDR3 spans 16 residues. Germline V CDR1 and CDR2: LNHNV, YYDKDF (reference sequence). The V gene end was trimmed by 0 bases and the J gene end by 3 bases; junction bases not matched to a gene: 6. This CDR3 is CATSRDPGQAEETQYS. The CDR3 bases are TGTGCCACCAGCAGAGATCCGGGACAGGCCGAAGAGACCCAGTACTCC.

This chain uses TRBV2 with TRBJ2-1, with a tentative D call TRBD1 (5 bases). CDR1 and CDR2 from the germline V gene are SNHLY and FYNNEI. The CDR3 sequence is 17 residues long. V gave up 7 bases and J gave up 8 bases, with 27 bases separating them. CDR3 in DNA: TGTGCCAGCACCGAACGATCTCTAGTGACAGTTAACGATGAGCAGTTCTTC. It codes for CASTERSLVTVNDEQFF. Combining the CDR3 with reference TRBV2 and TRBJ2-1 gives the whole variable domain EPEVTQTPSHQVTQMGQEVILRCVPISNHLYFYWYRQILGQKVEFLVSFYNNEISEKSEIFDDQFSVERPDGSNFTLKIRSTKLEDSAMYFCASTERSLVTVNDEQFFGPGTRLTVL.

This chain connects TRBV29-1 to TRBJ2-2; 15 bases fit TRBD2. Germline V lookup: CDR1 SQVTM, CDR2 ANQGSEA. The V and J ends lost 7 bases and 4 bases, in that order; junction bases with no gene match: 4. The length of the CDR3 is 15 residues. The DNA for the CDR3 is TGCAGCGGGGGACTAGCGGGAGGACCCACCGGGGAGCTGTTTTTT. This sequence encodes CSGGLAGGPTGELFF.